This T cell receptor beta chain was recorded in a study of CD8 T cells in ankylosing spondylitis. General observations from the study: Both synovial fluid and blood in reactive arthritis had previously been reported to carry some motif variants. Characteristic, it appeared, of ankylosing spondylitis blood was a TCR beta motif of roughly eight highly homologous variants. As reported, disease-linked clones showed significant enrichment in matched ankylosing spondylitis synovial fluid.

The CDR3 contains 13 residues. V was trimmed by 6 bases and J by 2 bases, leaving 13 bases between them. In germline, CDR1 is DFQATT, CDR2 SNEGSKA (reference sequence). Libraries for TCR beta were made by quantitative 5'-RACE with molecular barcodes. Via MiXCR, TCRdb re-called the 5' RACE reads, giving one row per CDR3 protein. The data contain about 540,000 distinct CDR3 sequences, roughly 13% of them singletons. This clonotype showed up many times. The antigen is not known. The sequencing sample was made of blood, either unsorted or a sorted T cell fraction (not recorded which). This clonotype was obtained from a male donor with ankylosing spondylitis. The rearrangement links TRBV20-1 to TRBJ2-5; D possibly corresponds to TRBD2 (5 bases). For the CDR3, the DNA is TGCAGTGCCGATCGAGGAGGTCAAGAGACCCAGTACTTC. It translates to CSADRGGQETQYF.